Listed below are T cell receptor beta chains from one sample, sequenced in a study of OX40 agonist ivuxolimab in advanced cancers. The assay was immunoSEQ multiplex PCR, and TCRdb's table has in-frame clones only and misses some. The repertoire holds approximately 84,000 clones, with around 94% as singletons. The material sequenced was CD4+ or CD8+ T cells sorted from blood, taken in a trial of the OX40 agonist ivuxolimab. All receptors derive from an adult with an advanced solid tumor such as melanoma, head and neck, liver or kidney cancer. Each CDR3 is given with its conserved first and last residue. The D gene is left open where the match is weak. Some rows have no size entry. The others give once, few or many, or a class for an expanded clone.

abundance: NA; d_gene: TRBD1; v_gene: TRBV6-5; len: 14; j_gene: TRBJ1-1; CDR3aa: CATSFKGADTEAFF; CDR3nt: TGTGCCACGAGCTTCAAGGGGGCGGACACTGAAGCTTTCTTT
abundance: once; d_gene: NA; v_gene: TRBV10-3; len: 11; j_gene: TRBJ1-2; CDR3aa: CAIREVYGYTF; CDR3nt: TGTGCCATCAGGGAGGTCTATGGCTACACCTTC
abundance: NA; d_gene: TRBD2; v_gene: TRBV9; len: 15; j_gene: TRBJ2-5; CDR3aa: CASSVSGAAQETQYF; CDR3nt: TGTGCCAGCAGCGTTAGCGGGGCGGCCCAAGAGACCCAGTACTTC
abundance: NA; d_gene: NA; v_gene: TRBV4-2; len: 11; j_gene: TRBJ2-7; CDR3aa: CASSRDYEQYF; CDR3nt: TGTGCCAGCAGCCGGGACTACGAGCAGTACTTC
abundance: NA; d_gene: TRBD1; v_gene: TRBV6-6; len: 14; j_gene: TRBJ2-7; CDR3aa: CASTTDREDYEQYF; CDR3nt: TGTGCCAGCACTACGGACAGGGAGGACTACGAGCAGTACTTC
abundance: NA; d_gene: TRBD2; v_gene: TRBV19; len: 14; j_gene: TRBJ2-1; CDR3aa: CASRLTSALSEQFF; CDR3nt: TGTGCCAGTAGATTAACTAGCGCCCTTAGTGAGCAGTTCTTC
abundance: NA; d_gene: NA; v_gene: TRBV14; len: 12; j_gene: TRBJ2-1; CDR3aa: CASSQGAQREFF; CDR3nt: TGTGCCAGCAGCCAAGGAGCGCAAAGGGAGTTCTTC
abundance: NA; d_gene: NA; v_gene: TRBV2; len: 13; j_gene: TRBJ1-2; CDR3aa: CASSTTPNYGYTF; CDR3nt: TGTGCCAGCAGTACAACACCGAACTATGGCTACACCTTC
abundance: NA; d_gene: TRBD2; v_gene: TRBV5-6; len: 16; j_gene: TRBJ2-3; CDR3aa: CASSLGTSGATDTQYF; CDR3nt: TGTGCCAGCAGCCTAGGGACTAGCGGGGCCACAGATACGCAGTATTTT
abundance: NA; d_gene: NA; v_gene: TRBV30; len: 15; j_gene: TRBJ1-5; CDR3aa: CAWSGGTYSNQPQHF; CDR3nt: TGTGCCTGGAGTGGGGGCACCTATAGCAATCAGCCCCAGCATTTT
abundance: NA; d_gene: NA; v_gene: TRBV28; len: 13; j_gene: TRBJ2-7; CDR3aa: CASSPTVSYEQYF; CDR3nt: TGTGCCAGCAGTCCGACAGTTTCCTACGAGCAGTACTTC
abundance: NA; d_gene: NA; v_gene: TRBV2; len: 13; j_gene: TRBJ1-1; CDR3aa: CANRDSGRAEAFF; CDR3nt: TGTGCCAACCGGGACTCCGGACGCGCTGAAGCTTTCTTT
abundance: NA; d_gene: NA; v_gene: TRBV19; len: 15; j_gene: TRBJ2-7; CDR3aa: CASSTADLQGYEQYF; CDR3nt: TGTGCCAGTAGTACCGCGGACCTGCAGGGCTACGAGCAGTACTTC
abundance: NA; d_gene: NA; v_gene: TRBV5-6; len: 13; j_gene: TRBJ2-3; CDR3aa: CASSLGSTDTQYF; CDR3nt: TGTGCCAGCAGCTTGGGTTCCACAGATACGCAGTATTTT
abundance: NA; d_gene: NA; v_gene: TRBV7-6; len: 13; j_gene: TRBJ1-1; CDR3aa: CASSLEVNTEAFF; CDR3nt: TGTGCCAGCAGCTTAGAGGTGAACACTGAAGCTTTCTTT
abundance: NA; d_gene: TRBD2; v_gene: TRBV19; len: 14; j_gene: TRBJ2-1; CDR3aa: CASRAGGSYNEQFF; CDR3nt: TGTGCCAGTAGGGCGGGGGGCTCCTACAATGAGCAGTTCTTC
abundance: NA; d_gene: NA; v_gene: TRBV6-5; len: 15; j_gene: TRBJ2-2; CDR3aa: CASSYEESNTGELFF; CDR3nt: TGTGCCAGCAGTTACGAGGAAAGTAACACCGGGGAGCTGTTTTTT
abundance: NA; d_gene: NA; v_gene: TRBV27; len: 17; j_gene: TRBJ2-7; CDR3aa: CASSPLAGDAISYEQYF; CDR3nt: TGTGCCAGCAGCCCCTTAGCTGGTGATGCTATATCCTACGAGCAGTACTTC